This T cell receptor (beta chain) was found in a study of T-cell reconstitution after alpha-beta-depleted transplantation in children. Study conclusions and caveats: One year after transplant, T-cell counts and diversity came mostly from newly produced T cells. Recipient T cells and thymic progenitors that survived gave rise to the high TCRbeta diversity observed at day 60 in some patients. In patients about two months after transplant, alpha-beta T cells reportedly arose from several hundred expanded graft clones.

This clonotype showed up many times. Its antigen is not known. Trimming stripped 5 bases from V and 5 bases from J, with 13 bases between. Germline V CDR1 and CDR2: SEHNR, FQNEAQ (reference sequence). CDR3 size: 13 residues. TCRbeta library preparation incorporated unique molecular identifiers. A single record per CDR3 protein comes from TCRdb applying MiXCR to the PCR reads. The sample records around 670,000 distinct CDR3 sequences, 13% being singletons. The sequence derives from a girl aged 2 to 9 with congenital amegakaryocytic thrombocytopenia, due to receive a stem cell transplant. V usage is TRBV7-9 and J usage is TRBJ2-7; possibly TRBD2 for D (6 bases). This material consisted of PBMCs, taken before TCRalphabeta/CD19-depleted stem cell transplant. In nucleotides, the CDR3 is TGTGCCAGCAGCGCGGGACGATTCAACGAGCAGTACTTC. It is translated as CASSAGRFNEQYF.